This T cell receptor beta chain was captured by sequencing in a study of blood T cell repertoires in COVID-19. CDR3 length: 13 amino acids. Germline lookup yields CDR1 LNHDA and CDR2 SQIVND (reference sequence). The ends were cut back, 8 bases at V and 6 bases at J, with 13 bases in the middle. Authors' processing steps: From reference gene primer amplification, estimates of nucleated cell counts were derived. Assay used: immunoSEQ multiplex PCR; TCRdb lists only in-frame clones, some missing. V and J calls and clone size are given by that table; D and trimming were obtained from the DNA. The data hold fewer than 150,000 clones, with roughly four fifths observed a single time.

The sample comprised PBMCs or T cells enriched from blood (not recorded which). The chain is built from TRBV19 and TRBJ2-2; D is possibly TRBD1 (5 bases). The TCR comes from a man aged 25-45 years who had recovered from COVID-19. The CDR3 region is CASDPGWPGELFF. As DNA, the CDR3 is TGTGCCAGTGATCCAGGGTGGCCCGGGGAGCTGTTTTTT.